Sequencing of this T cell receptor beta chain was carried out in a study of blood T cell repertoires in COVID-19 (dated by TCRdb to about 2020). Study-wide context: Samples from collaborators originated in the United States, Italy and Spain and spanned both the acute and convalescent phases of COVID-19. The samples were drawn from two sources: the first 160 participants of the ongoing ImmuneRACE study, and 950 to 1,500 subjects contributed by 6 global collaborators. Deeply sampled blood TCRbeta repertoires from subjects exposed to, actively infected with, or recovered from COVID-19 were included in the dataset. The prospective study material was composed of cDNA or gDNA derived from T cells, B-cell-depleted T cells, or PBMCs. A freely available public database, intended as a resource for researchers studying the immune response to SARS-CoV-2, is where the repertoires were released. Where available, HLA class I and class II types were taken from metadata supplied by the sample provider and were not determined by assay-based typing. A de-identified subject ID, COVID-19 status, age in years and sex were almost always included in the sample metadata. The paper as a whole reports these results and caveats: How much clinical and demographic metadata was included differed by source and by participant, and the metadata was provided uncurated.

On this clone itself: This clone's antigen is unknown. Base qualities are missing; no much larger clone stands one base away.

Enrolling through a virtual design, the prospective study's participants ranged in age from roughly 18 to 90 years and lived across roughly 24 United States geographic areas. Cohort assignment in the prospective study relied on participant-reported clinical history from a screening survey and a study questionnaire. Each participant in the prospective study had whole blood, serum and a nasopharyngeal or oropharyngeal swab collected by mobile phlebotomists. Participants in the prospective study had the option to provide additional blood draws and questionnaires over a 2-month period. Prospective study blood samples were shipped either frozen or at room temperature before DNA extraction. The CDR1 and CDR2 encoded by the germline V gene (reference sequence) are PRHDT and FYEKMQ. Relative to germline, V is missing 5 bases and J is missing 5 bases, with 2 bases of the junction outside any gene match. From its cysteine to its phenylalanine, the CDR3 spans 13 amino acids. Solely the CDR3 DNA is kept, with 39 bases framed from the first base.

TCRbeta CDR3 regions were amplified from genomic DNA by means of the immunoSEQ Assay, a bias-controlled multiplex PCR. On the authors' methods: The number of nucleated cells in each sample was estimated by amplification of reference gene primers within the assay. Sequence reads were collapsed and filtered to measure the absolute abundance of every unique TCRbeta CDR3 rearrangement. Productive Simpson clonality was computed per sample as the square root of Simpson's diversity index over productive rearrangements. This immuneACCESS table, as held by TCRdb, lists in-frame sequences with V and J called but not all clones. Of the missing ones, under half trace to an unresolved V gene in checked studies; the others have no known cause. V, J and clone size derive from that table, while D and trimming were established from the DNA sequence. Present in this sample are about 150,000 clones, around 87% of which were seen just once. The top ten hold approximately 1.2% of the sample.

The receptor's source is a young woman with acute COVID-19. The sequence links TRBV13 to TRBJ1-2; 10 middle bases align to TRBD1. Sequenced sample: PBMCs or T cells enriched from blood (not recorded which). The CDR3 protein is CASSRGQGYGYTF. The DNA reads TGTGCCAGCAGCAGGGGACAGGGGTATGGCTACACCTTC.